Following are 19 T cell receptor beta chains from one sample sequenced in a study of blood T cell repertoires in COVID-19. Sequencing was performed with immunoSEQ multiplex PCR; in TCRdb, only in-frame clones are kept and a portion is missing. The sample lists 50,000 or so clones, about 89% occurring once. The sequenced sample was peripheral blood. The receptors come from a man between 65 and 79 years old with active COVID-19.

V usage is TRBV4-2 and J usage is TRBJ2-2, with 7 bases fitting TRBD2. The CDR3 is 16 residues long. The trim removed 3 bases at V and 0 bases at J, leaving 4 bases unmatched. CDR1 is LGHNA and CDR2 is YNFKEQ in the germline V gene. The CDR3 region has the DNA TGTGCCAGCAGCCAGGGTCTAGCGGCGAACACCGGGGAGCTGTTTTTT. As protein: CASSQGLAANTGELFF.

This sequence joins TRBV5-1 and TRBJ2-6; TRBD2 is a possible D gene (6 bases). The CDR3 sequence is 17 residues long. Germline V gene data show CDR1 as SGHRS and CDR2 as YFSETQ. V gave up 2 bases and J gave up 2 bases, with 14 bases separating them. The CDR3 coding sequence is TGCGCCAGCAGCTTAGGAGGGGTTGGAACTGGGGCCAACGTCCTGACTTTC. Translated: CASSLGGVGTGANVLTF. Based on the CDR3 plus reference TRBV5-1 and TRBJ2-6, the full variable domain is KAGVTQTPRYLIKTRGQQVTLSCSPISGHRSVSWYQQTPGQGLQFLFEYFSETQRNKGNFPGRFSGRQFSNSRSEMNVSTLELGDSALYLCASSLGGVGTGANVLTFGAGSRLTVL.

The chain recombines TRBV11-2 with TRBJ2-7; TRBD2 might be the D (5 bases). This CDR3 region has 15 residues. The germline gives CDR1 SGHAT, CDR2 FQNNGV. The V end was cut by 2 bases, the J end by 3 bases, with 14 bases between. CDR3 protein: CASSLRLASHYEQYF. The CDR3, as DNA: TGTGCCAGCAGCTTACGGCTAGCCTCCCACTACGAGCAGTACTTC.

The CDR3 is CSVEGQGGKNIQYF. CDR3 in DNA: TGCAGCGTGGAGGGTCAGGGAGGCAAAAACATTCAGTACTTC. The chain recombines TRBV29-1 with TRBJ2-4, with a tentative D call TRBD2 (6 bases). V was pared by 6 bases and J by 3 bases, with 15 bases between. From germline, CDR1 is SQVTM and CDR2 ANQGSEA. The CDR3 is made up of 14 amino acids.

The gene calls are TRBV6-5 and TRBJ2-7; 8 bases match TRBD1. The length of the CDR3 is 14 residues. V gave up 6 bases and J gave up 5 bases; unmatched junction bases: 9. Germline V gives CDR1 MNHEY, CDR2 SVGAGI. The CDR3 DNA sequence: TGTGCCAGCAGCTATAGGACAGGGCGGAACGAGCAGTACTTC. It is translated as CASSYRTGRNEQYF.

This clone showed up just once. The CDR3 DNA reads TGTGCCAGTAGTCGTGCACGGGGGGCCTACACAGATACGCAGTATTTT. Protein: CASSRARGAYTDTQYF. The chain couples TRBV19 to TRBJ2-3; tentatively, D is TRBD2 (7 bases). Germline CDR1 LNHDA, CDR2 SQIVND (reference sequence). The CDR3 totals 16 residues. Trimming shortened V by 5 bases and J by 2 bases, and 17 bases separated the two germline ends.

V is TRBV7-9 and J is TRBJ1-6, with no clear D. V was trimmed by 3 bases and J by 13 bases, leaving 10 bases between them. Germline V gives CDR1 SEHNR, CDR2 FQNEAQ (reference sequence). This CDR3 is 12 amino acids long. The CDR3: CASSFDSQPLHF. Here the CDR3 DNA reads TGTGCCAGCAGCTTTGACTCTCAGCCCCTCCACTTT.

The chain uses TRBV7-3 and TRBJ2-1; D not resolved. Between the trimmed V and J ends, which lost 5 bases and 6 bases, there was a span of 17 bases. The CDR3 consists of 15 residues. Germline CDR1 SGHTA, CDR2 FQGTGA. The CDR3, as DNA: TGTGCCAGCAGCCCCCGCGCCCACCGCACCAATGAGCAGTTCTTC. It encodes CASSPRAHRTNEQFF. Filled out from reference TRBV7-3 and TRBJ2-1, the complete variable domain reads GAGVSQTPSNKVTEKGKYVELRCDPISGHTALYWYRQSLGQGPEFLIYFQGTGAADDSGLPNDRFFAVRPEGSVSTLKIQRTERGDSAVYLCASSPRAHRTNEQFFGPGTRLTVL.

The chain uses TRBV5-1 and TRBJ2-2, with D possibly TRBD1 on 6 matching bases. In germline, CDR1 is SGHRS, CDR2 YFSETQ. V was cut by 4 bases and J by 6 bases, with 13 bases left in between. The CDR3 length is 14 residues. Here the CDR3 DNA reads TGCGCCAGCAGCACCGGGACAAGCCCCGGGGAGCTGTTTTTT. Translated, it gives CASSTGTSPGELFF.

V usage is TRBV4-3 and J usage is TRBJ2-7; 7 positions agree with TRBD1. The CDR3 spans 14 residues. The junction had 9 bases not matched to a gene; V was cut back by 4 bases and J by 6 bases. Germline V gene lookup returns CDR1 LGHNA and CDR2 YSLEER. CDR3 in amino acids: CASSLTGTRGEQYF. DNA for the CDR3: TGCGCCAGCAGCCTGACAGGGACAAGGGGCGAGCAGTACTTC.

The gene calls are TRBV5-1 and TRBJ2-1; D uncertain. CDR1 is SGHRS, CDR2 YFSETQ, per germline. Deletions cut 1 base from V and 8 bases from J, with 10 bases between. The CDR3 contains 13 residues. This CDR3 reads CASSLLYGDEQFF. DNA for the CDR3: TGCGCCAGCAGCTTGTTATACGGAGATGAGCAGTTCTTC.

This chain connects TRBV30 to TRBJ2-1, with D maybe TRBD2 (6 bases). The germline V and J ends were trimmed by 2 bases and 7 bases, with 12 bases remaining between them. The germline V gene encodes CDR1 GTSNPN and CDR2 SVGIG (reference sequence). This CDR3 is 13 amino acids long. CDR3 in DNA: TGTGCCTGGAGTCGATCCAGCGGGAATGAGCAGTTCTTC. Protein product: CAWSRSSGNEQFF.

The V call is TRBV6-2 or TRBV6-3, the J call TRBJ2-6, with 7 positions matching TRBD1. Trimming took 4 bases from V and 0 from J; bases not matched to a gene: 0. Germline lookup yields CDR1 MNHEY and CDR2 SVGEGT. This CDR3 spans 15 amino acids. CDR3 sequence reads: CASSWDSSGANVLTF. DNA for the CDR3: TGTGCCAGCAGTTGGGACAGCTCTGGGGCCAACGTCCTGACTTTC.

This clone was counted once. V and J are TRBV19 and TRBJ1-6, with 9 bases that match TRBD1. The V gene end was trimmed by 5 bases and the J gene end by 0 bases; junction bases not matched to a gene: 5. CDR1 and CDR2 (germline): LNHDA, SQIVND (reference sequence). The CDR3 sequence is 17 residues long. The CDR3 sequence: CASSRDRALSYNSPLHF. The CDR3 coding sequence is TGTGCCAGTAGTCGGGACAGGGCCCTCTCCTATAATTCACCCCTCCACTTT.

The CDR3 nucleotides are TGTGCCAGCAGCTTAGGGTTCCTCAGAACAACTAATGAAAAACTGTTTTTT. Encoded protein: CASSLGFLRTTNEKLFF. The chain couples TRBV7-9 to TRBJ1-4, with D unclear. Germline CDR1 and CDR2: SEHNR and FQNEAQ (reference sequence). Trimming stripped 1 base from V and 0 bases from J, with 12 bases between. The CDR3 consists of 17 residues.

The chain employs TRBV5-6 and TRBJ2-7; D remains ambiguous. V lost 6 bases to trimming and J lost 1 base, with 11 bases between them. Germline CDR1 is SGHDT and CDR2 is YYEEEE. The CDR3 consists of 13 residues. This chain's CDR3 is CASKHGWSYEQYF. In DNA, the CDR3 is TGTGCCAGCAAACACGGGTGGTCCTACGAGCAGTACTTC. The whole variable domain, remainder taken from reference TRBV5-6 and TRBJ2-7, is DAGVTQSPTHLIKTRGQQVTLRCSPKSGHDTVSWYQQALGQGPQFIFQYYEEEERQRGNFPDRFSGHQFPNYSSELNVNALLLGDSALYLCASKHGWSYEQYFGPGTRLTVT.

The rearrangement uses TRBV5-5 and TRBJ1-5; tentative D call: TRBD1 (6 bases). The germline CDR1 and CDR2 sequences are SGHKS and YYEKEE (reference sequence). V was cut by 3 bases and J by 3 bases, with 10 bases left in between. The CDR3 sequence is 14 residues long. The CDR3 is CASSSDRNNQPQHF. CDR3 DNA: TGTGCCAGCAGCTCGGACAGAAACAATCAGCCCCAGCATTTT. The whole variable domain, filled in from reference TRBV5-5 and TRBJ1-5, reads DAGVTQSPTHLIKTRGQQVTLRCSPISGHKSVSWYQQVLGQGPQFIFQYYEKEERGRGNFPDRFSARQFPNYSSELNVNALLLGDSALYLCASSSDRNNQPQHFGDGTRLSIL.

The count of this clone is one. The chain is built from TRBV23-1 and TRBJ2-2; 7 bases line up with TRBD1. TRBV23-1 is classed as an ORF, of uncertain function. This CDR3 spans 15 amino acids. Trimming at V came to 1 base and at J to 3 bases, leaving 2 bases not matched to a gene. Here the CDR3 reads CASSQFTGDTGELFF. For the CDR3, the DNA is TGCGCCAGCAGTCAATTTACAGGGGACACCGGGGAGCTGTTTTTT.

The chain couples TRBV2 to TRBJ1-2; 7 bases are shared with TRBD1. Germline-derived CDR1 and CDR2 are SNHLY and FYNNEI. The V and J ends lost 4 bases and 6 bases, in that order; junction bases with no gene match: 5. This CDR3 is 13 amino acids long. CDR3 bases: TGTGCCAGCAGTGGACAGGGAGCTAATGGCTACACCTTC. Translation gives CASSGQGANGYTF.